The 20 T cell receptor beta chains presented below share a single source sample, sequenced in a study of shared clonotypes between healthy human individuals. Repertoires were generated with immunoSEQ multiplex PCR, while TCRdb's copy carries only in-frame clones and drops some. Of about 380,000 clones detected, around 96% appear once; the ten largest clones hold less than 0.35%. The sample taken for sequencing was memory CD8+ T cells sorted from blood. Subset indicated: CD45RO+ cells pooled with CCR7-negative TemRA cells. These receptors came from a man aged 25-40 years in good health.

The rearrangement joins TRBV28 to TRBJ2-7; no definite D call. The V and J ends lost 6 bases and 1 base respectively, with 10 bases between them. The CDR3 loop spans 13 amino acids. Germline CDR1 is MDHEN and CDR2 is SYDVKM. The CDR3 DNA follows: TGTGCCAGCAGGGTCGATACGTCCTACGAGCAGTACTTC. Translating it yields CASRVDTSYEQYF.

The chain joins TRBV27 to TRBJ1-5; the match to TRBD1 covers 7 bases. CDR3 length: 13 residues. Germline lookup yields CDR1 MNHEY and CDR2 SMNVEV (reference sequence). J lost 7 bases, V lost 3 bases, and 3 bases had no gene match. Here the CDR3 reads CASSFRQGQPQHF. The DNA for the CDR3 is TGTGCCAGCAGTTTTAGACAGGGCCAGCCCCAGCATTTT.

This chain connects TRBV27 to TRBJ1-2; D is ambiguous. The V end lost 1 base, the J end lost 6 bases, and 12 bases lay between the germline ends. This CDR3 spans 14 amino acids. Germline V gene sequence: CDR1 MNHEY, CDR2 SMNVEV (reference sequence). CDR3 bases: TGTGCCAGCAGTTTATTTGGGGATCCCAATGGCTACACCTTC. Amino acids: CASSLFGDPNGYTF.

For the CDR3, the DNA is TGCAGCGTTGCGAAGGACGGCATGAACACTGAAGCTTTCTTT. Protein sequence: CSVAKDGMNTEAFF. V gene TRBV29-1 combines with J gene TRBJ1-1; D is unclear. The germline V gene encodes CDR1 SQVTM and CDR2 ANQGSEA. V was pared by 4 bases and J by 0 bases, with 12 bases between. CDR3 length: 14 residues.

The chain employs TRBV9 and TRBJ1-3; unclear D gene. This CDR3 comprises 13 residues. Germline V gene data show CDR1 as SGDLS and CDR2 as YYNGEE. Between the trimmed V and J ends, which lost 3 bases and 4 bases, there was a span of 8 bases. The CDR3 region is CASSAPRGNTIYF. The DNA of the CDR3 is TGTGCCAGCAGCGCCCCCAGGGGAAACACCATATATTTT. Combining the CDR3 with reference TRBV9 and TRBJ1-3 gives the whole variable domain DSGVTQTPKHLITATGQRVTLRCSPRSGDLSVYWYQQSLDQGLQFLIQYYNGEERAKGNILERFSAQQFPDLHSELNLSSLELGDSALYFCASSAPRGNTIYFGEGSWLTVV.

This chain uses TRBV28 with TRBJ2-5; D could derive from TRBD1 or TRBD2 (7 bases each). CDR1 is MDHEN, CDR2 SYDVKM, per germline. CDR3 length: 15 amino acids. V lost 8 bases, J lost 4 bases, and 20 bases lay in between. The CDR3 coding sequence is TGTGCCAGCCCCTTCCCGGGCAGGGGGGGAGAGACCCAGTACTTC. As protein: CASPFPGRGGETQYF.

The CDR3 bases are TGCGCCAGCAGCCACACAACCGGGGAGCTGTTTTTT. Translating it yields CASSHTTGELFF. The chain links TRBV4-1 to TRBJ2-2; the D is unclear. This CDR3 is built from 12 residues. The V gene's germline CDR1 is MGHRA and CDR2 YSYEKL. V shed 3 bases and J shed 5 bases, with 4 bases lying between them.

The CDR3 DNA follows: TGTGCCAGCAGCGTAGTGGCTAGCGGGAAAGAGCAGTTCTTC. Protein: CASSVVASGKEQFF. The chain links TRBV9 to TRBJ2-1, with 9 positions matching TRBD2. The CDR3 covers 14 residues. Unmatched junction bases numbered 5, after V lost 0 bases and J lost 10 bases. Germline V lookup: CDR1 SGDLS, CDR2 YYNGEE.

This clone was seen once. Other DNA sequences in the sample encode the same CDR3. The chain has TRBV6-5 and TRBJ1-2, with 7 bases lining up with TRBD1. CDR3 length: 13 residues. Trimming cost V 0 bases and J 5 bases; bases outside gene matches: 0. Germline assignment: CDR1 MNHEY and CDR2 SVGAGI. CDR3 coding DNA: TGTGCCAGCAGTTACTCGACAGGGTATGGCTACACCTTC. This gives the protein CASSYSTGYGYTF.

The chain combines TRBV27 with TRBJ2-2; D unresolved. Per germline, CDR1 MNHEY and CDR2 SMNVEV (reference sequence). CDR3 length: 14 amino acids. The V and J ends lost 1 base and 4 bases respectively, with 7 bases between them. CDR3 sequence (DNA): TGTGCCAGCAGTTTATACGCCGGCACCGGGGAGCTGTTTTTT. Translation gives CASSLYAGTGELFF.

The chain couples TRBV30 to TRBJ2-7; a possible D gene is TRBD2 (6 bases). With 4 bases removed from V and 6 bases from J, the gap between germline ends came to 13 bases. CDR1 is GTSNPN and CDR2 is SVGIG in the germline V gene (reference sequence). The CDR3 loop spans 12 amino acids. The chain's CDR3 is CAWTAGWGEQYF. As DNA, the CDR3 is TGTGCCTGGACTGCGGGATGGGGCGAGCAGTACTTC.

This clone was observed once. A read error may produce the germline difference seen at one junction end. The V call is TRBV5-1, the J call TRBJ2-6; 9 bases are a match to TRBD1. CDR3 length: 15 residues. Germline V gene sequence: CDR1 SGHRS, CDR2 YFSETQ. The CDR3 DNA sequence: TGCGCCAGCGGGACAGGGAACTCTGGGGCCAACGTCTTGACTTTC. Amino acid sequence: CASGTGNSGANVLTF. Based on the CDR3 plus reference TRBV5-1 and TRBJ2-6, the full variable domain is KAGVTQTPRYLIKTRGQQVTLSCSPISGHRSVSWYQQTPGQGLQFLFEYFSETQRNKGNFPGRFSGRQFSNSRSEMNVSTLELGDSALYLCASGTGNSGANVLTFGAGSRLTVL.

This chain connects TRBV5-4 to TRBJ2-3, with D unresolved. Trimming cost V 0 bases and J 0 bases, with 5 bases left between them. The CDR3 has 14 amino acids. CDR1 and CDR2 (germline): SGHNT, YYREEE (reference sequence). CDR3 in amino acids: CASSLEPSTDTQYF. DNA of the CDR3: TGTGCCAGCAGCTTGGAGCCCAGCACAGATACGCAGTATTTT.

The J gene is TRBJ2-5, the V gene TRBV7-2; D is perhaps TRBD2 (6 bases). This CDR3 comprises 15 residues. The germline V gene has CDR1 SGHTA and CDR2 FQGNSA. V was shortened by 2 bases and J by 2 bases, with 12 bases between the two germline ends. The CDR3 region is CASSLQFGGQETQYF. The CDR3 bases are TGTGCCAGCAGCTTACAGTTCGGGGGACAAGAGACCCAGTACTTC.

CDR3 region: CASSPGHFYEQYF. CDR3 DNA sequence: TGTGCCAGCAGCCCGGGACACTTCTACGAGCAGTACTTC. The chain has TRBV11-1 and TRBJ2-7; possibly TRBD1 for D (6 bases). CDR1 SGHAT and CDR2 FQDESV come from the germline V gene (reference sequence). The CDR3 is made up of 13 amino acids. The V gene lost 5 bases and the J gene lost 3 bases, with 11 bases spanning the gap.

The chain is built from TRBV6-1 and TRBJ1-2; D is uncertain. The CDR3 is 14 amino acids. Trimming removed 8 bases from V and 3 bases from J, with 16 bases in between. CDR1 is MNHNS, CDR2 SASEGT, per germline. The CDR3 sequence: CASFISGGDYGYTF. The CDR3 bases are TGTGCCAGCTTTATCTCCGGTGGGGACTATGGCTACACCTTC.

This chain connects TRBV7-9 to TRBJ2-1, with D perhaps matching TRBD2 (5 bases). The germline V gene encodes CDR1 SEHNR and CDR2 FQNEAQ (reference sequence). V lost 0 bases and J lost 5, with 8 bases in between. The length of the CDR3 is 14 residues. The chain's CDR3 is CASSLAGAHNEQFF. CDR3 bases: TGTGCCAGCAGCTTAGCGGGAGCACACAATGAGCAGTTCTTC.

The chain has TRBV10-3 and TRBJ2-6; 9 nucleotides agree with TRBD2. The germline V gene encodes CDR1 ENHRY and CDR2 SYGVKD. The CDR3 length is 19 residues. V was clipped by 4 bases and J by 0 bases; unmatched bases: 10. CDR3 bases: TGTGCCATCAGTGCTCCAACTAGCGGGTTCCTCTCTGGGGCCAACGTCCTGACTTTC. Translation gives CAISAPTSGFLSGANVLTF.

The rearrangement links TRBV5-4 to TRBJ2-7; the D gene is possibly TRBD1 (6 bases). This CDR3 is built from 17 residues. Trimming took 4 bases from V and 3 from J, leaving 23 bases between them. Germline CDR1 reads SGHNT; CDR2 reads YYREEE (reference sequence). The CDR3 reads CASSPVGPGHTYYEQYF. CDR3 bases: TGTGCCAGCAGCCCAGTTGGGCCGGGACACACATACTACGAGCAGTACTTC. The full variable domain, its missing parts supplied by reference TRBV5-4 and TRBJ2-7, is ETGVTQSPTHLIKTRGQQVTLRCSSQSGHNTVSWYQQALGQGPQFIFQYYREEENGRGNFPPRFSGLQFPNYSSELNVNALELDDSALYLCASSPVGPGHTYYEQYFGPGTRLTVT.

The V gene is TRBV6-5, the J gene TRBJ2-7; D is unresolved. Germline CDR1 reads MNHEY; CDR2 reads SVGAGI. This CDR3 comprises 13 residues. V lost 0 bases and J lost 2, with 5 bases in between. The DNA for the CDR3 is TGTGCCAGCAGTTACTCGACGGCCTACGAGCAGTACTTC. It yields the protein CASSYSTAYEQYF.